The 20 T cell receptor beta chains in this list originate from one sample, sequenced in a study of shared clonotypes between healthy human individuals. The protocol was immunoSEQ multiplex PCR, while the TCRdb copy is restricted to in-frame clones and leaves out a portion. The data contain under 1,100,000 clones, approximately 78% of them singletons. The sequencing sample was made of memory CD4+ T cells from PBMCs. Subset meaning: CD45RA-negative fraction. The receptors come from a man younger than 35 in good health. Some clones in this sample may be carry-over from other donors' samples.

The chain joins TRBV5-1 to TRBJ2-5; 12 nucleotides agree with TRBD2. Germline-derived CDR1 and CDR2 are SGHRS and YFSETQ. V dropped 4 bases and J dropped 5; count of bases not matched to a gene: 6. The CDR3 totals 15 residues. The CDR3 sequence: CASSQWTSGTETQYF. CDR3 sequence (DNA): TGCGCCAGCAGCCAGTGGACTAGCGGGACTGAGACCCAGTACTTC.

The rearrangement links TRBV4-2 to TRBJ2-2, with 9 bases lining up with TRBD2. With V trimmed by 0 bases and J by 1 base, 6 bases remained unmatched. The CDR3 consists of 18 residues. CDR1 is LGHNA, CDR2 YNFKEQ, per germline. The CDR3 protein is CASSQDMTSGGNTGELFF. CDR3 bases: TGTGCCAGCAGCCAAGATATGACTAGCGGAGGGAACACCGGGGAGCTGTTTTTT.

This clone was seen once. V gene TRBV5-1 combines with J gene TRBJ1-2, with 7 bases lining up with TRBD1. This CDR3 is 14 amino acids long. V shed 1 base, J shed 6 bases, and the junction held 6 bases outside the gene matches. Looked up from germline, CDR1 is SGHRS and CDR2 is YFSETQ. DNA of the CDR3: TGCGCCAGCAGCTTGAGACAGGGCAGGGATGGCTACACCTTC. The encoded protein is CASSLRQGRDGYTF.

Notes on this clone: This CDR3 is also generated by other DNA sequences in the sample. The chain couples TRBV5-1 to TRBJ2-5, with D maybe TRBD2 (5 bases). Per germline, CDR1 SGHRS and CDR2 YFSETQ. V lost 0 bases, J lost 2 bases, and 8 bases lay in between. This CDR3 region has 14 residues. This CDR3 is CASSLGSGQETQYF. DNA for the CDR3: TGCGCCAGCAGCTTGGGATCGGGACAAGAGACCCAGTACTTC. The variable domain in full, with the rest retrieved from reference TRBV5-1 and TRBJ2-5, is KAGVTQTPRYLIKTRGQQVTLSCSPISGHRSVSWYQQTPGQGLQFLFEYFSETQRNKGNFPGRFSGRQFSNSRSEMNVSTLELGDSALYLCASSLGSGQETQYFGPGTRLLVL.

The gene calls are TRBV7-8 and TRBJ2-5; TRBD2 is a possible D gene (6 bases). Trimming removed 3 bases at V and 2 bases at J, with 10 bases between. This CDR3 has 14 amino acids. Germline V lookup: CDR1 SGHVS, CDR2 FQNEAQ. The CDR3 loop is CASSFTSLQETQYF. The CDR3 DNA is TGTGCCAGCAGCTTTACTAGCCTACAAGAGACCCAGTACTTC.

The J gene is TRBJ2-5, the V gene TRBV27, with D unclear. CDR3 size: 15 residues. CDR1 is MNHEY and CDR2 is SMNVEV in the germline V gene (reference sequence). Trimming left V 0 bases short and J 9 bases short, with 17 bases between. The DNA of the CDR3 is TGTGCCAGCAGTTTATCGGAGCGTCAGGCGTTGCCCCAGTACTTC. Translated: CASSLSERQALPQYF.

The chain has TRBV2 and TRBJ2-1; 7 nucleotides align to TRBD2. The CDR3 extends over 14 amino acids. Germline V gene lookup returns CDR1 SNHLY and CDR2 FYNNEI. With 7 bases clipped from V and 4 bases from J, the junction kept 7 bases outside the gene matches. The CDR3 reads CASTWDYQYNEQFF. CDR3 bases: TGTGCCAGCACCTGGGACTACCAGTACAATGAGCAGTTCTTC. Together with reference TRBV2 and TRBJ2-1, the CDR3 gives the full variable domain: EPEVTQTPSHQVTQMGQEVILRCVPISNHLYFYWYRQILGQKVEFLVSFYNNEISEKSEIFDDQFSVERPDGSNFTLKIRSTKLEDSAMYFCASTWDYQYNEQFFGPGTRLTVL.

The chain employs TRBV5-1 and TRBJ2-5; 7 nucleotides line up with TRBD2. V shed 4 bases and J 3 bases; nucleotides not matched to a gene: 12. CDR3 length: 16 residues. The germline gives CDR1 SGHRS, CDR2 YFSETQ. The CDR3 nucleotides are TGCGCCAGCAGCCCCTCCCCCGGGAGGCCGGAAGAGACCCAGTACTTC. Translating gives CASSPSPGRPEETQYF.

The chain is built from TRBV10-3 and TRBJ2-1; D perhaps matches TRBD2 (6 bases). This CDR3 spans 13 amino acids. Germline V gives CDR1 ENHRY, CDR2 SYGVKD. V was clipped by 4 bases and J by 5 bases, with 9 bases between them. CDR3 DNA: TGTGCCATCAGTGGGGGGGAGGACAATGAGCAGTTCTTC. Its protein is CAISGGEDNEQFF.

In this sample, this clone turned up a few times. The chain couples TRBV5-1 to TRBJ2-7; D perhaps matches TRBD1 (6 bases). The CDR3 covers 15 residues. Germline assignment: CDR1 SGHRS and CDR2 YFSETQ. V lost 7 bases to trimming and J lost 0 bases, with 17 bases between them. CDR3 in DNA: TGCGCCAGCGGCAAAGGGGCCAGGGGCTCCTACGAGCAGTACTTC. Translated: CASGKGARGSYEQYF.

The chain employs TRBV11-2 and TRBJ2-2, with 9 bases aligning to TRBD2. The germline V gene has CDR1 SGHAT and CDR2 FQNNGV. The ends lost 3 bases at V and 6 bases at J; junction bases unmatched: 5. CDR3 length equals 15 residues. The CDR3 sequence is CASSFLGLAAGELFF. CDR3 nucleotides: TGTGCCAGCAGCTTTTTGGGACTAGCAGCCGGGGAGCTGTTTTTT. Looking up the rest from reference TRBV11-2 and TRBJ2-2 gives the full variable domain: EAGVAQSPRYKIIEKRQSVAFWCNPISGHATLYWYQQILGQGPKLLIQFQNNGVVDDSQLPKDRFSAERLKGVDSTLKIQPAKLEDSAVYLCASSFLGLAAGELFFGEGSRLTVL.

This clone appeared a single time. A far bigger clonotype differs at one base, so this is likely a read error. The chain carries TRBV5-1 and TRBJ2-2, with D unclear. Per the germline V gene, CDR1 is SGHRS and CDR2 is YFSETQ. The ends were cut back, 0 bases at V and 2 bases at J, with 8 bases in the middle. The CDR3 runs 15 residues. The CDR3 is CASSLGAVNTGELFF. The CDR3 region has the DNA TGCGCCAGCAGCTTGGGCGCGGTTAACACCGGGGAGCTGTTTTTT.

This chain uses TRBV19 with TRBJ1-1; D possibly corresponds to TRBD1 (5 bases). This CDR3 comprises 11 residues. The germline CDR1 and CDR2 sequences are LNHDA and SQIVND (reference sequence). The V end lost 9 bases, the J end lost 5 bases, and 10 bases lay between the germline ends. Here the CDR3 DNA reads TGTGCCAGCGCGGGGGGGACTGAAGCTTTCTTT. This encodes CASAGGTEAFF.

Worth noting for this clone: The same CDR3 can be traced to other DNA sequences in this sample. V usage is TRBV29-1 and J usage is TRBJ2-5; 7 bases agree with TRBD1. J was trimmed by 3 bases and V by 6 bases; bases with no gene match: 4. Germline assignment: CDR1 SQVTM and CDR2 ANQGSEA. The CDR3 has 12 amino acids. The CDR3 DNA reads as TGCAGCGTCGTGGGGACAGAAGAGACCCAGTACTTC. It is translated as CSVVGTEETQYF.

The V call is TRBV28, the J call TRBJ2-1, with D possibly matching TRBD1 (6 bases). Trimming shortened V by 10 bases and J by 1 base, and 14 bases separated the two germline ends. The CDR3 loop spans 14 amino acids. Germline CDR1 MDHEN, CDR2 SYDVKM. The CDR3, as DNA: TGTGCCACCTTCGTGAGGGGGTCCTACAATGAGCAGTTCTTC. Encoded protein: CATFVRGSYNEQFF. The variable domain in full, with the rest retrieved from reference TRBV28 and TRBJ2-1, is DVKVTQSSRYLVKRTGEKVFLECVQDMDHENMFWYRQDPGLGLRLIYFSYDVKMKEKGDIPEGYSVSREKKERFSLILESASTNQTSMYLCATFVRGSYNEQFFGPGTRLTVL.

The gene calls are TRBV6-5 and TRBJ1-3; D might be TRBD1 (6 bases). V gave up 7 bases and J gave up 2 bases, with 15 bases separating them. The CDR3 is made up of 15 amino acids. Germline CDR1 MNHEY, CDR2 SVGAGI. The CDR3 DNA reads TGTGCCAGCACCCAAGGAGGGGGTACTGGAAACACCATATATTTT. Translated: CASTQGGGTGNTIYF.

Written as DNA, the CDR3 is TGTGCCAGCAGCACAGGGGCCGTTAACACTGAAGCTTTCTTT. This codes for CASSTGAVNTEAFF. The chain combines TRBV28 with TRBJ1-1; 7 bases line up with TRBD1. Germline trimming cut 6 bases from V and 2 bases from J; bases unmatched to any gene: 6. CDR1 MDHEN and CDR2 SYDVKM come from the germline V gene. The CDR3 spans 14 residues. The complete variable domain, with remaining parts taken from reference TRBV28 and TRBJ1-1, reads DVKVTQSSRYLVKRTGEKVFLECVQDMDHENMFWYRQDPGLGLRLIYFSYDVKMKEKGDIPEGYSVSREKKERFSLILESASTNQTSMYLCASSTGAVNTEAFFGQGTRLTVV.

The rearrangement links TRBV9 to TRBJ2-1; D may be TRBD2 (5 bases). V gave up 1 base and J gave up 4 bases, with 9 bases separating them. The CDR3 loop spans 14 amino acids. Germline assignment: CDR1 SGDLS and CDR2 YYNGEE. Here the CDR3 reads CASSVSSGYNEQFF. The CDR3 bases are TGTGCCAGCAGCGTATCCAGCGGATACAATGAGCAGTTCTTC.

Of note for this clone: One junction end disagrees with the germline gene, perhaps due to a read error. Other DNA sequences in this specimen translate into the identical CDR3. The rearrangement uses TRBV18 and TRBJ1-1; TRBD1 might be the D (6 bases). The CDR3 length is 15 residues. CDR1 KGHSH and CDR2 LQKENI come from the germline V gene. The CDR3 bases are TGCGCCAGCTCACCGCTGGACAGAACGAACACTGAAGCTTTCTTT. Translating gives CASSPLDRTNTEAFF.

The chain combines TRBV5-4 with TRBJ2-1; 7 bases fit TRBD1. Trimming took 0 bases from V and 4 from J; bases not matched to a gene: 4. The CDR3 totals 15 residues. In germline, CDR1 is SGHNT, CDR2 YYREEE (reference sequence). Here the CDR3 DNA reads TGTGCCAGCAGCTTGGGGGGACAGATGTACAATGAGCAGTTCTTC. Translation gives CASSLGGQMYNEQFF.